A single sample gave rise to the 19 T cell receptor beta chains below, sequenced in a study of STAT3 mutations in large granular lymphocyte leukemia. The study, taken as a whole, reports: At least one immunodominant TCR beta clonotype appeared in every T-cell large granular lymphocyte leukemia patient.

Repertoires were generated with immunoSEQ multiplex PCR, while TCRdb's copy carries only in-frame clones and drops some. Here the sample spans 5,400 or so clones, around 50% being singletons. These receptors have no known antigen. Input material: peripheral blood mononuclear cells. The receptors derive from a woman in her 70s with T-cell large granular lymphocyte leukemia. Some clones in this sample may be carry-over from other donors' samples.

This clone was recorded once. The CDR3 DNA follows: TGTGCCAGCAGCCAGCTACAGGGAACTGGGGAGACCCAGTACTTC. It specifies CASSQLQGTGETQYF. This chain joins TRBV7-9 and TRBJ2-5; perhaps TRBD1 as D (6 bases). V was cut by 5 bases and J by 5 bases, with 18 bases left in between. Germline CDR1 is SEHNR and CDR2 is FQNEAQ (reference sequence). The CDR3 totals 15 residues.

The chain links TRBV5-1 to TRBJ2-3; D uncertain. CDR1 SGHRS and CDR2 YFSETQ come from the germline V gene. V gave up 0 bases and J gave up 2 bases, with 1 base separating them. The CDR3 has 12 amino acids. CDR3 DNA: TGCGCCAGCAGCTTGGCCACAGATACGCAGTATTTT. It specifies CASSLATDTQYF.

This clone was detected only a few times. The V and J genes are TRBV7-9 and TRBJ2-1; D gene unclear. The germline V gene has CDR1 SEHNR and CDR2 FQNEAQ (reference sequence). This CDR3 is built from 13 residues. V was pared by 3 bases and J by 4 bases, with 7 bases between. The CDR3 loop is CASSFLPYNEQFF. The CDR3 nucleotides read TGTGCCAGCAGCTTCCTCCCTTACAATGAGCAGTTCTTC.

The chain uses TRBV2 and TRBJ1-5, with D possibly TRBD1 on 6 matching bases. Germline V gene data show CDR1 as SNHLY and CDR2 as FYNNEI. V lost 8 bases and J 5 bases, leaving 19 bases between the germline ends. The CDR3 has 15 residues. Here the CDR3 DNA reads TGTGCCAGCCTCGGACCGGACAGAGGATATCAGCCCCAGCATTTT. It specifies CASLGPDRGYQPQHF.

The table lists this clone with a count of one. The V gene is TRBV5-4, the J gene TRBJ1-5; D unclear. This CDR3 region has 12 residues. V dropped 0 bases and J dropped 6 bases, with 4 bases sitting between them. Germline loops: CDR1 SGHNT, CDR2 YYREEE (reference sequence). The CDR3 loop reads CASSLDSQPQHF. In nucleotides, the CDR3 is TGTGCCAGCAGCTTGGACAGTCAGCCCCAGCATTTT.

This clone was counted a few times. The chain links TRBV5-1 to TRBJ1-1, with D perhaps TRBD1 (5 bases). Germline CDR1 SGHRS, CDR2 YFSETQ. The CDR3 spans 14 residues. Trimming cost V 2 bases and J 3 bases, with 11 bases left between them. Here the CDR3 DNA reads TGCGCCAGCAGCTTAGGAGGGGCGGACACTGAAGCTTTCTTT. Its translation is CASSLGGADTEAFF. The full variable domain, in which reference TRBV5-1 and TRBJ1-1 provide the parts outside the CDR3, is KAGVTQTPRYLIKTRGQQVTLSCSPISGHRSVSWYQQTPGQGLQFLFEYFSETQRNKGNFPGRFSGRQFSNSRSEMNVSTLELGDSALYLCASSLGGADTEAFFGQGTRLTVV.

The chain recombines TRBV23-1 with TRBJ1-1; D not certain. TRBV23-1 is labeled an ORF, and its function is uncertain. This CDR3 has 14 residues. The V end was cut by 4 bases, the J end by 4 bases, with 13 bases between. The CDR3 coding sequence is TGCGCCAGCAGTCCCCCGGGCAACTGCACTGAAGCTTTCTTT. Translating gives CASSPPGNCTEAFF.

The CDR3 region has the DNA TGCGCCAGCAGTTCGCTCTTAAACACCGGGGAGCTGTTTTTT. It translates to CASSSLLNTGELFF. This sequence joins TRBV5-1 and TRBJ2-2; D is unclear. CDR3 length: 14 amino acids. Germline values: CDR1 SGHRS, CDR2 YFSETQ. V was pared by 5 bases and J by 2 bases, with 10 bases between.

This clone was observed a handful of times. This chain uses TRBV5-1 with TRBJ1-2, with 11 bases lining up with TRBD1. The CDR3 extends over 15 amino acids. Germline assignment: CDR1 SGHRS and CDR2 YFSETQ. V gave up 0 bases and J gave up 3 bases; unmatched junction bases: 1. The CDR3 is CASSLGTGGYYGYTF. Written as DNA, the CDR3 is TGCGCCAGCAGCTTGGGGACAGGGGGCTACTATGGCTACACCTTC.

This sequence joins TRBV5-4 and TRBJ1-4, with D unclear. Germline lookup yields CDR1 SGHNT and CDR2 YYREEE (reference sequence). The CDR3 length is 14 residues. V lost 4 bases and J lost 6, with 13 bases in between. CDR3 region: CASSTGPRDEKLFF. The CDR3 coding sequence is TGTGCCAGCAGCACCGGGCCCCGGGATGAAAAACTGTTTTTT.

V gene TRBV18 combines with J gene TRBJ1-5, with a weak D call TRBD1 (5 bases). Germline V gives CDR1 KGHSH, CDR2 LQKENI. CDR3 length equals 16 residues. V lost 5 bases and J 0 bases, leaving 14 bases between the germline ends. CDR3 DNA sequence: TGTGCCAGCTCATATGCACAGACAGATAGCAATCAGCCCCAGCATTTT. It codes for CASSYAQTDSNQPQHF.

A few counts support this clone. The rearrangement joins TRBV5-1 to TRBJ1-4; D gene uncertain. V gave up 2 bases and J gave up 7 bases, with 12 bases separating them. The CDR3 is 14 residues long. Germline V lookup: CDR1 SGHRS, CDR2 YFSETQ. CDR3 sequence: CASSLTNPSEKLFF. The DNA for the CDR3 is TGCGCCAGCAGCTTAACGAATCCTAGTGAAAAACTGTTTTTT.

The chain couples TRBV6-1 to TRBJ1-2; 7 bases align to TRBD1. Trimming at V came to 4 bases and at J to 7 bases, leaving 6 bases not matched to a gene. CDR3 length equals 13 residues. Germline V CDR1 and CDR2: MNHNS, SASEGT. The DNA for the CDR3 is TGTGCCAGCAGTGGACAGGGAAGGGGTGGCTACACCTTC. It codes for CASSGQGRGGYTF.

This chain joins TRBV7-2 and TRBJ2-6, with D tentatively TRBD1 (6 bases). The V gene's germline CDR1 is SGHTA and CDR2 FQGNSA. V lost 5 bases to trimming and J lost 1 base, with 12 bases between them. The CDR3 consists of 16 residues. CDR3 region: CASSLIRGSGANVLTF. The CDR3 DNA sequence: TGTGCCAGCAGCCTCATCAGGGGATCTGGGGCCAACGTCCTGACTTTC.

The gene calls are TRBV15 and TRBJ1-5; 8 positions match TRBD1. The V and J ends lost 6 bases and 7 bases, in that order; junction bases with no gene match: 2. Germline values: CDR1 LNHNV, CDR2 YYDKDF (reference sequence). This CDR3 is 12 amino acids long. CDR3 DNA: TGTGCCACCAGTAACAGGGGGCAGCCCCAGCATTTT. This translates into CATSNRGQPQHF. Together with reference TRBV15 and TRBJ1-5, the CDR3 gives the full variable domain: DAMVIQNPRYQVTQFGKPVTLSCSQTLNHNVMYWYQQKSSQAPKLLFHYYDKDFNNEADTPDNFQSRRPNTSFCFLDIRSPGLGDTAMYLCATSNRGQPQHFGDGTRLSIL.

CDR3 coding DNA: TGCGCCAGCAGCCCGGATACTAGCGGGGAGACCCAGTACTTC. Protein: CASSPDTSGETQYF. This chain links TRBV5-1 with TRBJ2-5, with 9 nucleotides matching TRBD2. The J segment lost 5 bases and the V segment lost 4 bases, leaving 6 bases of the junction unmatched. The CDR3 totals 14 residues. Germline V CDR1 and CDR2: SGHRS, YFSETQ.

With respect to this clone: Germline is not matched at one junction end, which may reflect a read error. The chain combines TRBV18 with TRBJ1-2, with 7 bases matching TRBD1. The CDR3 is 15 residues long. Germline CDR1 KGHSH, CDR2 LQKENI. The CDR3 reads CASSPPGQPNYGYTF. The CDR3 DNA sequence: TGTGCCAGCTCCCCACCGGGACAGCCAAACTATGGCTACACCTTC. Full variable domain (outside the CDR3, taken from reference TRBV18 and TRBJ1-2): NAGVMQNPRHLVRRRGQEARLRCSPMKGHSHVYWYRQLPEEGLKFMVYLQKENIIDESGMPKERFSAEFPKEGPSILRIQQVVRGDSAAYFCASSPPGQPNYGYTFGSGTRLTVV.

V is TRBV18 and J is TRBJ2-1, with TRBD2 matching 9 bases. CDR1 and CDR2 (germline): KGHSH, LQKENI. The ends lost 1 base at V and 4 bases at J; junction bases unmatched: 8. The CDR3 loop spans 17 amino acids. For the CDR3, the DNA is TGTGCCAGCTCACCACGGGAGGCGGGAGGGCCGTACAATGAGCAGTTCTTC. Its translation: CASSPREAGGPYNEQFF.

The V gene is TRBV10-3, the J gene TRBJ2-1; TRBD1 matches at 9 bases. Looked up from germline, CDR1 is ENHRY and CDR2 is SYGVKD. With 0 bases clipped from V and 5 bases from J, the junction kept 5 bases outside the gene matches. The CDR3 runs to 16 residues. CDR3 bases: TGTGCCATCAGTGAGTCAGGGACAGGGTTCGACAATGAGCAGTTCTTC. Protein sequence: CAISESGTGFDNEQFF.